Sequencing of this TCR beta chain was carried out in a study of blood T cell repertoires in COVID-19. The overall study: Sites across the United States, Italy and Spain contributed samples from acute and convalescent COVID-19. From T cells, B-cell-depleted T cells, or PBMCs came the material, which was cDNA or gDNA.

Original processing methods: Reference gene primer amplification gave nucleated cell count estimates. Sequencing was performed with immunoSEQ multiplex PCR; in TCRdb, only in-frame clones are kept and a portion is missing. V, J and clone size reflect that table, while D and trimming were determined from the DNA. The sample holds some 270,000 clones, about 83% seen once. CDR1 and CDR2 (germline): SGHRS, YFSETQ. The length of the CDR3 is 18 residues. The junction had 16 bases not matched to a gene; V was cut back by 5 bases and J by 1 base. Sequencing was carried out using peripheral blood. V is TRBV5-1 and J is TRBJ2-5; TRBD2 agrees at 8 bases. The receptor's source is a woman aged 40 to 50 who had recovered from COVID-19. The CDR3 nucleotides are TGCGCCAGCAGTCCCGGCCGGGCGGGACTAGGGTCCCAAGAGACCCAGTACTTC. This encodes CASSPGRAGLGSQETQYF.